Each of the 5 T cell receptor beta chains below was sequenced from the same sample in a study of Tregs in tolerant kidney transplant recipients. TCRdb keeps only in-frame clones here, not all; method: immunoSEQ multiplex PCR. The sample contains about 50,000 clones, roughly nine tenths of which appear only once. Mixed chimerism was transient after nonmyeloablative marrow transplants from related graft donors. The sequenced sample was CD8+ T cells from blood (PBMCs), obtained 12 months after the transplant. The source is a human patient who received a combined kidney and bone marrow transplant. Some T cells may be graft donor cells.

The J gene is TRBJ2-7, the V gene TRBV30; D call uncertain. Germline V gives CDR1 GTSNPN, CDR2 SVGIG (reference sequence). This CDR3 contains 14 residues. The V end was cut by 0 bases, the J end by 3 bases, with 12 bases between. The CDR3 sequence: CAWSVSRLSYEQYF. The CDR3, as DNA: TGTGCCTGGAGTGTATCTCGTCTAAGCTACGAGCAGTACTTC.

This clone was seen a few times. This chain links TRBV7-6 with TRBJ2-7, with 10 bases lining up with TRBD2. The germline V gene encodes CDR1 SGHVS and CDR2 FNYEAQ. The CDR3 is 15 amino acids. With V trimmed by 1 base and J by 3 bases, 3 bases remained unmatched. This CDR3 reads CASSLVTSGNYEQYF. Here the CDR3 DNA reads TGTGCCAGCAGCTTAGTAACTAGCGGGAACTACGAGCAGTACTTC.

The chain carries TRBV28 and TRBJ1-5; D unclear. The CDR3 totals 14 residues. Germline V gene sequence: CDR1 MDHEN, CDR2 SYDVKM. V gave up 10 bases and J gave up 7 bases, with 20 bases separating them. CDR3: CATAVGESLQPQHF. The CDR3, as DNA: TGTGCCACAGCCGTCGGGGAGTCCCTCCAGCCCCAGCATTTT.

The CDR3 region is CASSLLPGSIISNEQFF. CDR3 coding DNA: TGTGCCAGCAGCTTACTGCCAGGGTCGATCATATCCAATGAGCAGTTCTTC. The V and J genes are TRBV13 and TRBJ2-1; TRBD1 might be the D (5 bases). CDR1 is PRHDT and CDR2 is FYEKMQ in the germline V gene (reference sequence). V was shortened by 2 bases and J by 6 bases, with 20 bases between the two germline ends. The CDR3 consists of 17 residues.

V usage is TRBV29-1 and J usage is TRBJ2-7, with 11 bases aligning to TRBD1. In germline, CDR1 is SQVTM, CDR2 ANQGSEA. The ends lost 3 bases at V and 6 bases at J; junction bases unmatched: 10. This CDR3 spans 15 amino acids. CDR3 residues: CSVEDPGQGVSEQYF. The CDR3 nucleotides read TGCAGCGTTGAGGACCCGGGACAGGGGGTGAGCGAGCAGTACTTC.